The 19 T cell receptor beta chains below were found in one sample sequenced in a study of blood T cell repertoires in COVID-19. Libraries were prepared by immunoSEQ multiplex PCR; TCRdb keeps only in-frame clonotypes and omits some of them. The sample lists 85,000 to 110,000 clones; roughly 90% were seen once. Sequenced material: peripheral blood. Receptors were obtained from a woman aged 55-75 years with acute or convalescent COVID-19.

J is TRBJ2-1 and V is TRBV6-5, with 7 nucleotides matching TRBD2. The CDR3 is made up of 11 amino acids. V lost 8 bases to trimming and J lost 9 bases; unmatched junction nucleotides: 4. Per the germline V gene, CDR1 is MNHEY and CDR2 is SVGAGI. CDR3 sequence (DNA): TGTGCCAGCGGGAGGGATCGTGAGCAGTTCTTC. Amino acids: CASGRDREQFF.

The chain carries TRBV19 and TRBJ2-6, with D maybe TRBD1 (5 bases). CDR1 is LNHDA and CDR2 is SQIVND in the germline V gene (reference sequence). V lost 6 bases to trimming and J lost 0 bases, with 27 bases between them. CDR3 length: 21 amino acids. The CDR3 coding sequence is TGTGCCAGTAGCCTCGATGGGCCAGGGCGGCCCGGTGGCTCTGGGGCCAACGTCCTGACTTTC. Protein product: CASSLDGPGRPGGSGANVLTF.

Notes on this clone: The same CDR3 is also encoded by other DNA sequences in this sample. V gene TRBV27 combines with J gene TRBJ1-6; 7 positions agree with TRBD1. The length of the CDR3 is 15 residues. Losses at the gene ends were 6 bases for V and 5 bases for J; bases not matched to a gene: 7. Per the germline V gene, CDR1 is MNHEY and CDR2 is SMNVEV (reference sequence). The DNA of the CDR3 is TGTGCCAGCAGCCCTAGTGGGACAGATAATTCACCCCTCCACTTT. Translated, it gives CASSPSGTDNSPLHF.

The gene calls are TRBV10-3 and TRBJ1-2, with 10 bases identical to TRBD1. Germline CDR1 ENHRY, CDR2 SYGVKD. Losses at the gene ends were 4 bases for V and 3 bases for J; bases not matched to a gene: 5. The CDR3 is 15 residues long. CDR3 residues: CAISAGDRGYYGYTF. The CDR3 DNA is TGTGCCATCAGTGCGGGGGACAGGGGTTACTATGGCTACACCTTC.

The chain combines TRBV7-8 with TRBJ1-6; no definite D call. Trimming shortened V by 7 bases and J by 0 bases, and 4 bases separated the two germline ends. CDR1 is SGHVS and CDR2 is FQNEAQ in the germline V gene. The CDR3 spans 13 residues. CDR3 nucleotide sequence: TGTGCCAGCATGTACTCCTATAATTCACCCCTCCACTTT. Its protein product is CASMYSYNSPLHF.

The V call is TRBV2, the J call TRBJ2-2, with 9 positions matching TRBD2. The CDR3 has 15 residues. V dropped 6 bases and J dropped 0; count of bases not matched to a gene: 2. Germline loops: CDR1 SNHLY, CDR2 FYNNEI. DNA for the CDR3: TGTGCCAGCAGGGCTAGCGGGACGAACACCGGGGAGCTGTTTTTT. Protein product: CASRASGTNTGELFF.

The J gene is TRBJ2-3, the V gene TRBV27; the D gene is possibly TRBD2 (6 bases). The ends were cut back, 5 bases at V and 7 bases at J, with 22 bases in the middle. Germline V CDR1 and CDR2: MNHEY, SMNVEV (reference sequence). CDR3 length: 16 residues. CDR3 protein: CASSPSWGEHTNTQYF. DNA of the CDR3: TGTGCCAGCAGTCCCAGTTGGGGGGAGCACACCAATACGCAGTATTTT.

The chain has TRBV2 and TRBJ2-1, with D possibly matching TRBD2 (6 bases). From germline, CDR1 is SNHLY and CDR2 FYNNEI. The CDR3 is 14 residues long. Between the trimmed V and J ends, which lost 7 bases and 4 bases, there was a span of 14 bases. This chain's CDR3 is CASTPGLPYNEQFF. In nucleotides, the CDR3 is TGTGCCAGCACTCCGGGACTCCCGTACAATGAGCAGTTCTTC.

The genes are TRBV2 and TRBJ1-5, with D maybe TRBD1 (5 bases). Germline-derived CDR1 and CDR2 are SNHLY and FYNNEI. The V gene lost 0 bases and the J gene lost 6 bases, with 15 bases spanning the gap. The CDR3 runs 16 residues. CDR3 residues: CASSEAQRGGGQPQHF. The CDR3 nucleotides are TGTGCCAGCAGTGAAGCACAAAGGGGTGGCGGTCAGCCCCAGCATTTT.

This clone showed up just once. The chain uses TRBV9 and TRBJ2-3, with TRBD2 identical over 9 bases. The CDR3 loop spans 16 amino acids. Germline trimming cut 2 bases from V and 0 bases from J; bases unmatched to any gene: 4. Germline CDR1 reads SGDLS; CDR2 reads YYNGEE. The CDR3 loop reads CASSVGGRASTDTQYF. The CDR3 bases are TGTGCCAGCAGCGTCGGCGGGAGGGCCAGCACAGATACGCAGTATTTT.

The chain is built from TRBV5-1 and TRBJ1-2; 11 bases are a match to TRBD1. CDR3 length: 14 residues. Germline values: CDR1 SGHRS, CDR2 YFSETQ. With 4 bases clipped from V and 8 bases from J, the junction kept 7 bases outside the gene matches. The DNA of the CDR3 is TGCGCCAGCAGCCCAGGACAGGGGGCTCGAGGCTACACCTTC. Protein sequence: CASSPGQGARGYTF. Full variable domain (missing parts from reference TRBV5-1 and TRBJ1-2): KAGVTQTPRYLIKTRGQQVTLSCSPISGHRSVSWYQQTPGQGLQFLFEYFSETQRNKGNFPGRFSGRQFSNSRSEMNVSTLELGDSALYLCASSPGQGARGYTFGSGTRLTVV.

The chain couples TRBV7-6 to TRBJ2-2, with TRBD2 matching over 9 bases. Germline assignment: CDR1 SGHVS and CDR2 FNYEAQ. V gave up 2 bases and J gave up 7 bases; unmatched junction bases: 5. The CDR3 contains 15 residues. The CDR3 loop reads CASSLNSGRFGELFF. The CDR3 region has the DNA TGTGCCAGCAGCTTAAATAGCGGGAGATTCGGGGAGCTGTTTTTT.

This chain links TRBV6-4 with TRBJ2-3, with 12 bases matching TRBD2. Per germline, CDR1 MRHNA and CDR2 SNTAGT. V was pared by 10 bases and J by 2 bases, with 10 bases of the junction left unmatched. The CDR3 consists of 16 residues. CDR3 protein: CATSRGLAGPTDTQYF. Written as DNA, the CDR3 is TGTGCCACCTCCAGAGGACTAGCGGGACCCACAGATACGCAGTATTTT.

The chain joins TRBV6-2 or TRBV6-3 to TRBJ2-7; 10 bases agree with TRBD2. The CDR3 length is 14 residues. CDR1 is MNHEY and CDR2 is SVGEGT in the germline V gene. Trimming at V came to 5 bases and at J to 2 bases, leaving 3 bases not matched to a gene. This chain's CDR3 is CASSAGTSAYEQYV. In nucleotides, the CDR3 is TGTGCCAGCAGTGCCGGGACTAGCGCCTACGAGCAGTACGTC.

This clone appeared a few times. V is TRBV30 and J is TRBJ1-6; D might be TRBD1 (6 bases). This CDR3 has 13 amino acids. The germline CDR1 and CDR2 sequences are GTSNPN and SVGIG (reference sequence). Trimming cost V 5 bases and J 7 bases, with 12 bases left between them. The CDR3 bases are TGTGCCTGGCACAGGGTAGGGAATTCACCCCTCCACTTT. Translating it yields CAWHRVGNSPLHF.

This chain uses TRBV27 with TRBJ2-7, with a tentative D call TRBD1 (6 bases). V was shortened by 0 bases and J by 6 bases, with 6 bases between the two germline ends. This CDR3 region has 12 residues. Germline CDR1 MNHEY, CDR2 SMNVEV (reference sequence). CDR3 sequence: CASSLSGGEQYF. CDR3 nucleotides: TGTGCCAGCAGTTTATCAGGGGGCGAGCAGTACTTC.

The V and J genes are TRBV7-9 and TRBJ2-2; D is possibly TRBD2 (5 bases). The germline V gene has CDR1 SEHNR and CDR2 FQNEAQ (reference sequence). The CDR3 is made up of 16 amino acids. V lost 5 bases and J lost 1, with 14 bases in between. CDR3 nucleotide sequence: TGTGCCAGCAGCGAGAGGGTTGGCAGGAACACCGGGGAGCTGTTTTTT. This sequence encodes CASSERVGRNTGELFF.

This clone came up a few times. The gene calls are TRBV7-9 and TRBJ2-5; 7 bases fit TRBD2. V gave up 6 bases and J gave up 3 bases; unmatched junction bases: 16. CDR3 length: 17 amino acids. Germline CDR1 is SEHNR and CDR2 is FQNEAQ (reference sequence). As DNA, the CDR3 is TGTGCCAGCAGTTCACTAGGACTAGGACTGGGTAAAGAGACCCAGTACTTC. Amino acid sequence: CASSSLGLGLGKETQYF.

J is TRBJ1-3 and V is TRBV23-1, with D uncertain. TRBV23-1 is treated as an ORF (open reading frame) with a function not yet certain. This CDR3 has 14 residues. V dropped 4 bases and J dropped 0 bases, with 7 bases sitting between them. The CDR3 loop reads CASSPTGSGNTIYF. In DNA form, the CDR3 reads TGCGCCAGCAGTCCGACGGGCTCTGGAAACACCATATATTTT.